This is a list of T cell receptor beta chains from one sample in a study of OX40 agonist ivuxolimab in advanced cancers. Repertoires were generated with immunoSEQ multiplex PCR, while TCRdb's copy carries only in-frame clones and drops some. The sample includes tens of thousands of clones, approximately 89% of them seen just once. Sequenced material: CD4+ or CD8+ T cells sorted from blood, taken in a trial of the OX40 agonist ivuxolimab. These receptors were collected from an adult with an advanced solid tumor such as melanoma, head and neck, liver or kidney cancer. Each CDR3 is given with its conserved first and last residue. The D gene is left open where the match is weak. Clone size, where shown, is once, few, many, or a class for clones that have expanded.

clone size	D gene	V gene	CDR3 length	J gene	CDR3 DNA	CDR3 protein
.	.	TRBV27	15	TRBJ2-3	TGTGCCAGCAGTTTCCGGGACGGGGACACAGATACGCAGTATTTT	CASSFRDGDTDTQYF
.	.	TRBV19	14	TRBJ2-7	TGTGCCAGTAGTACCTCCGGGGCCTCCTACGAGCAGTACTTC	CASSTSGASYEQYF
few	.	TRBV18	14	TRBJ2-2	TGTGCCAGCTCACCTGCCGGCCAGCCCGGGGAGCTGTTTTTT	CASSPAGQPGELFF
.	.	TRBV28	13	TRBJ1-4	TGTGCCAGCAGTTTCTTCACGGGGGAAAAACTGTTTTTT	CASSFFTGEKLFF
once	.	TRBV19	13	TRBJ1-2	TGTGCCAGTAGTATTGGGGGCGACTATGGCTACACCTTC	CASSIGGDYGYTF
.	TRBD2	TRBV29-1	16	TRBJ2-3	TGCAGCGTTGAAGACTGGTCAGCGGGAGAGTCAGATACGCAGTATTTT	CSVEDWSAGESDTQYF
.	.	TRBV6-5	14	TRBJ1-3	TGTGCCAGCATGGACACCAGCTCTGGAAACACCATATATTTT	CASMDTSSGNTIYF
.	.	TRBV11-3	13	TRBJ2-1	TGTGCCAGCAGCTTCAGGGGGGGCAATGAGCAGTTCTTC	CASSFRGGNEQFF
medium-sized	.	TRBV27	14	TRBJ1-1	TGTGCCAGCAGTTTAGGGGGCCCGAGCACTGAAGCTTTCTTT	CASSLGGPSTEAFF
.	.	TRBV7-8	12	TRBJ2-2	TGTGCCAGCACCCCATCCACCGGGGAGCTGTTTTTT	CASTPSTGELFF
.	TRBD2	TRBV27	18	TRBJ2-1	TGTGCCAGCATTGCCGATGCGGGAGGGCCGGGAGGGGTCTATGAGCAGTTCTTC	CASIADAGGPGGVYEQFF
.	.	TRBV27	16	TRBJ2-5	TGTGCCAGCAGTTTATATTCGGGTTTGGGTTCAGAGACCCAGTACTTC	CASSLYSGLGSETQYF
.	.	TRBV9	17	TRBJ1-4	TGTGCCAGCAGCGTAGGCATCTCGACAGGCCTGTTAGAAAAACTGTTTTTT	CASSVGISTGLLEKLFF
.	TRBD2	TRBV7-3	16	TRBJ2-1	TGTGCCAGCCCCAGACCCCCGAGCGGGACCTTCGATGAGCAGTTCTTC	CASPRPPSGTFDEQFF
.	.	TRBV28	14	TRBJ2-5	TGTGCCAGCAGTATGTCTATGGGGGACGAGACCCAGTACTTC	CASSMSMGDETQYF
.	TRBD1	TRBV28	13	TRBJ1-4	TGTGCCATCGCGGGACAGGGGGAAGAAAAACTGTTTTTT	CAIAGQGEEKLFF